This entry is about one T cell receptor beta chain. The antigen is undetermined. These data originate in a study of CD8+ T cells in alopecia areata. Study results and caveats: More clonal than normal scalp was lesional scalp, particularly alopecia totalis/universalis. Researchers reported that TCR sharing among patients proved less clear than in mice, possibly HLA-linked. Sequences from scalp samples also cover resident alphabeta T cells of normal skin.

Extracted from the samples, RNA was reverse transcribed into cDNA to serve as the sequencing template. Sequencing was performed with immunoSEQ multiplex PCR; in TCRdb, only in-frame clones are kept and a portion is missing. The repertoire holds some 110,000 clones, with around two fifths as singletons. This receptor was obtained from a human donor with alopecia areata. The sequenced sample consisted of CD4+ T cells sorted from blood.

CDR3 in DNA: TGTGCCAGCAGCAACCGGGACATTGCCTCCTACGAGCAGTACTTC. Translating it yields CASSNRDIASYEQYF. The chain links TRBV5-4 to TRBJ2-7; D is perhaps TRBD1 (6 bases). This CDR3 region has 15 residues. Trimming took 4 bases from V and 0 from J, leaving 14 bases between them. The germline V gene has CDR1 SGHNT and CDR2 YYREEE (reference sequence).